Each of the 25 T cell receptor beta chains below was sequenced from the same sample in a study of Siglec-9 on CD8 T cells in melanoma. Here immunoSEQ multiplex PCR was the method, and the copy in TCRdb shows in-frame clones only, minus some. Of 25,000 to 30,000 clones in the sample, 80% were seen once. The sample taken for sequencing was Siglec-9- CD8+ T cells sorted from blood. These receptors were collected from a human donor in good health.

This chain's CDR3 is CASSSGFLLEQYV. The CDR3 nucleotides read TGTGCCAGCAGTTCCGGGTTCCTCCTCGAGCAGTACGTC. The chain employs TRBV6-6 and TRBJ2-7; D unresolved. Germline V gene sequence: CDR1 MNHNY, CDR2 SVGAGI (reference sequence). Trimming stripped 4 bases from V and 6 bases from J, with 13 bases between. CDR3 length: 13 residues.

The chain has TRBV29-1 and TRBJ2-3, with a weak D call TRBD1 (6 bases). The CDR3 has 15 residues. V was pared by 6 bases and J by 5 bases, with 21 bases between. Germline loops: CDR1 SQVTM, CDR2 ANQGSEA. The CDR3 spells CSVETVLGDIDTQYF. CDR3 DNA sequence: TGCAGCGTGGAAACGGTTCTAGGGGACATAGATACGCAGTATTTT.

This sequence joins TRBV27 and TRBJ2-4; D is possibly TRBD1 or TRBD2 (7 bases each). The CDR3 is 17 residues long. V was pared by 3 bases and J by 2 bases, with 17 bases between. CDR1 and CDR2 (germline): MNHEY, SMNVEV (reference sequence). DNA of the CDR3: TGTGCCAGCAGTTTTACCGGGGAGGGGGCGTCCAAAAACATTCAGTACTTC. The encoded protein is CASSFTGEGASKNIQYF.

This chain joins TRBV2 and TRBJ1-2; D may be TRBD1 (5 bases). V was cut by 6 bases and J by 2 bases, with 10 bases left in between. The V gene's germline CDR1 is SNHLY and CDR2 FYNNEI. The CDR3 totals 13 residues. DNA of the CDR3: TGTGCCAGCAGGGGGACGGCGAACTATGGCTACACCTTC. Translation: CASRGTANYGYTF.

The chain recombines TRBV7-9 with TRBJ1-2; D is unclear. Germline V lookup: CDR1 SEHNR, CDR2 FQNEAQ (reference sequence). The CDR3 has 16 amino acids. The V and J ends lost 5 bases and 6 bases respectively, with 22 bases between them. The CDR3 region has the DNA TGTGCCAGCAGCCTGTCGGTCAACTCGAGGGCCGATGGCTACACCTTC. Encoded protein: CASSLSVNSRADGYTF.

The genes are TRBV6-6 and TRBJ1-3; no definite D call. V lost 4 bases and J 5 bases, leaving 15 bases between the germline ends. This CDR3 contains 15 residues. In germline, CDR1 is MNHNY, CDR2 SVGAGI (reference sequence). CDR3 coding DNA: TGTGCCAGCAGTTCGTTAGCTGGGGAAAGAAACACCATATATTTT. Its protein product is CASSSLAGERNTIYF.

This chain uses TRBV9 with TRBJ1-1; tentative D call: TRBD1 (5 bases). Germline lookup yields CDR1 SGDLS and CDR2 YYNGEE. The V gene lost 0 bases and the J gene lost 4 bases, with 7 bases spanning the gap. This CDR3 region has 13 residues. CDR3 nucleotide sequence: TGTGCCAGCAGCGTAGACAGGCTCACTGAAGCTTTCTTT. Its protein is CASSVDRLTEAFF.

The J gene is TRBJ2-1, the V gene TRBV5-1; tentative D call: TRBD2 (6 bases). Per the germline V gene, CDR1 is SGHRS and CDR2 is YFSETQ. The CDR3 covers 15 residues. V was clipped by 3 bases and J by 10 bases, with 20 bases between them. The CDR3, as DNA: TGCGCCAGCAGCTCGGACGGGACTCTCTCAAGAGAGCAGTTCTTC. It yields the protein CASSSDGTLSREQFF.

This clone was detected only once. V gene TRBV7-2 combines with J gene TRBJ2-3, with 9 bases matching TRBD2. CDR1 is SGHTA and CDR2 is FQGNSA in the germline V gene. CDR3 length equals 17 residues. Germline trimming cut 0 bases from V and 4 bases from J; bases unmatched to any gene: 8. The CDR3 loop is CASSLATGGRVADTQYF. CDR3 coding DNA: TGTGCCAGCAGCTTAGCGACGGGCGGGAGGGTAGCAGATACGCAGTATTTT.

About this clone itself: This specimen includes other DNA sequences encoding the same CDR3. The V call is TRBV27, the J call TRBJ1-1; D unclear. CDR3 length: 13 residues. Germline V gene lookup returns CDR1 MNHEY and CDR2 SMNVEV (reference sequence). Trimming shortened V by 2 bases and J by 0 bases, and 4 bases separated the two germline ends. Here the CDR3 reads CASSLSVNTEAFF. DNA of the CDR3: TGTGCCAGCAGTTTAAGCGTGAACACTGAAGCTTTCTTT.

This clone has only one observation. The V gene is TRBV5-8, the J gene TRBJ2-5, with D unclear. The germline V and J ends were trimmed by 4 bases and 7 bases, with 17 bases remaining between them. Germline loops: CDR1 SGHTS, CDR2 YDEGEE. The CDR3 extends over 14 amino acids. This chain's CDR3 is CASSPISRFGTQYF. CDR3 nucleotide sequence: TGTGCCAGCAGCCCTATTTCTAGGTTTGGGACCCAGTACTTC.

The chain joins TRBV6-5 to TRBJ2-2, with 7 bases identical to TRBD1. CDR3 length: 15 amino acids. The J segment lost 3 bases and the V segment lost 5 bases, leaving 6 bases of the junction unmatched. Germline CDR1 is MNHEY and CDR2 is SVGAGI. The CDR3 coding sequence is TGTGCCAGCAGTCCCATGGACAGGTACACCGGGGAGCTGTTTTTT. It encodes CASSPMDRYTGELFF.

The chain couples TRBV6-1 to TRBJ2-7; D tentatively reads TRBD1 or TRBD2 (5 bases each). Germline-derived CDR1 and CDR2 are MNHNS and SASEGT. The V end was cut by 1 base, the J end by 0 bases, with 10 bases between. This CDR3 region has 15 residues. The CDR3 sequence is CASSEVQGRSYEQYV. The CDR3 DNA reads TGTGCCAGCAGTGAAGTGCAGGGACGCTCCTACGAGCAGTACGTC.

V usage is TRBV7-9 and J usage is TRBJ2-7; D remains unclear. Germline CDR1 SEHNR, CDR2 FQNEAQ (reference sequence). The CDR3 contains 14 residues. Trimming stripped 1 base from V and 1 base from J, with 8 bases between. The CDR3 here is CASSLGPRSYEQYF. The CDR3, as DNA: TGTGCCAGCAGCTTAGGGCCCAGGTCCTACGAGCAGTACTTC.

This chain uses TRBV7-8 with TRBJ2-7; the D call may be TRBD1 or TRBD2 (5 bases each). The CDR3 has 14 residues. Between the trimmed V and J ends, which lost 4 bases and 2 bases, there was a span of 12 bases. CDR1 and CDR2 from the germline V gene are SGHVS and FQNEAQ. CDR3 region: CASSSGTVTYEQYV. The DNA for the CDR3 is TGTGCCAGCAGCTCCGGGACCGTAACCTACGAGCAGTACGTC.

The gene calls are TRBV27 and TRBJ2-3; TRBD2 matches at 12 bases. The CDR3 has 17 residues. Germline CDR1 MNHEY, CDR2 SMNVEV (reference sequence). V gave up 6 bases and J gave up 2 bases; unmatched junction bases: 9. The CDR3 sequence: CASSLTGLAGITDTQYF. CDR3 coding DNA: TGTGCCAGCAGCCTCACTGGACTAGCGGGGATCACAGATACGCAGTATTTT.

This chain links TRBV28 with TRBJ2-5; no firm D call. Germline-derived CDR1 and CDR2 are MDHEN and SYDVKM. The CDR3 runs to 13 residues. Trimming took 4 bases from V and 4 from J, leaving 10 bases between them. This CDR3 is CASSSPGGETQYF. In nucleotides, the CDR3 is TGTGCCAGCAGTTCCCCGGGTGGAGAGACCCAGTACTTC.

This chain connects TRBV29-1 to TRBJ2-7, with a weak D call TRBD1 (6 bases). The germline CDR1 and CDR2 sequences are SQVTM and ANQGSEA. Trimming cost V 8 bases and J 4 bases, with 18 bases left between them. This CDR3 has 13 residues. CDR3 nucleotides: TGCAGCATGGTGGGGGCGGATACGTACGAGCAGTACTTC. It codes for CSMVGADTYEQYF.

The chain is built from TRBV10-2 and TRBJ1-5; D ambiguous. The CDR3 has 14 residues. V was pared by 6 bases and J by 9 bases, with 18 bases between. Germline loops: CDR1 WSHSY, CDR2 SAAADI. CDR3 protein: CASSDYIGGRPQHF. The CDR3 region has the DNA TGCGCCAGCAGCGACTACATTGGTGGGCGGCCCCAGCATTTT.

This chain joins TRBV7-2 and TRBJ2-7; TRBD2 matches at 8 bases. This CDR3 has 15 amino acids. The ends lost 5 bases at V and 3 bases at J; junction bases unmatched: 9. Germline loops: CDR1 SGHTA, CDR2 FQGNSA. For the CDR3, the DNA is TGTGCCAGCAGCCTTAGTGCGGGGGGAGGCTACGAGCAGTACTTC. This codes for CASSLSAGGGYEQYF.

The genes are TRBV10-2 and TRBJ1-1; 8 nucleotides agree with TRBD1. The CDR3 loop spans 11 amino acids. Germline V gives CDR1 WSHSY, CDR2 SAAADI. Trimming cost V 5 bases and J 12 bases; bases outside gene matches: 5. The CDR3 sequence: CASSQDRVSFF. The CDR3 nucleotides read TGCGCCAGCAGTCAGGACAGGGTTTCTTTCTTT.

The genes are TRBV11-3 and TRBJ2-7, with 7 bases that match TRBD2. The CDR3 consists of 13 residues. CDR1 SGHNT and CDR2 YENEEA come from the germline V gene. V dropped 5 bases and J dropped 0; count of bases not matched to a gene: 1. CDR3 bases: TGTGCCAGCAGCCGCGGGAGCTCCTACGAGCAGTACTTC. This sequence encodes CASSRGSSYEQYF.

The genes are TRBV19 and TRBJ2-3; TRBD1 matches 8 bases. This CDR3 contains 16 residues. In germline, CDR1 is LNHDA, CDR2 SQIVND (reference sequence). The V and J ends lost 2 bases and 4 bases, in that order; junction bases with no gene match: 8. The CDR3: CASSIIPGGPPDTQYF. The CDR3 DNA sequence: TGTGCCAGTAGTATAATACCAGGGGGCCCCCCAGATACGCAGTATTTT.

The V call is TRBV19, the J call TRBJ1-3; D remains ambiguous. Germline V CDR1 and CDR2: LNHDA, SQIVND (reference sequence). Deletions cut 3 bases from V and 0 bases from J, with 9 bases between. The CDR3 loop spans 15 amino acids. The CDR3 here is CASSIEGNSGNTIYF. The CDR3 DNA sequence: TGTGCCAGTAGTATTGAGGGCAACTCTGGAAACACCATATATTTT.

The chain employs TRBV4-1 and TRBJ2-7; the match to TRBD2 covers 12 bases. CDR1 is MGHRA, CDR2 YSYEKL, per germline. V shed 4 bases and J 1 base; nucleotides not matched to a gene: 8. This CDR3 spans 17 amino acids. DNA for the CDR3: TGCGCCAGCAGCCCTCCGGGACTAGCGGGCCTTTCCTACGAGCAGTACTTC. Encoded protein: CASSPPGLAGLSYEQYF.